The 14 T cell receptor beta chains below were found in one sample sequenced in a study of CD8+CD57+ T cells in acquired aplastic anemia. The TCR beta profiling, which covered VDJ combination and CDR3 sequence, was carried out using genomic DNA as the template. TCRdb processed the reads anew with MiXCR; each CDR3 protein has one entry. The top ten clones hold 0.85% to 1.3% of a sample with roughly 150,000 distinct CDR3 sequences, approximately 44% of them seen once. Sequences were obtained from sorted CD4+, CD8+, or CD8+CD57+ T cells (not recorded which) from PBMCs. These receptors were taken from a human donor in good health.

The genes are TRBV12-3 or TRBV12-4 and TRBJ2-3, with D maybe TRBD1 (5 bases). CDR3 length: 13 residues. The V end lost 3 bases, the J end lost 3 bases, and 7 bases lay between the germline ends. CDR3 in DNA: TGTGCCAGCAGTTTTGGACATACAGATACGCAGTATTTT. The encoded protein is CASSFGHTDTQYF.

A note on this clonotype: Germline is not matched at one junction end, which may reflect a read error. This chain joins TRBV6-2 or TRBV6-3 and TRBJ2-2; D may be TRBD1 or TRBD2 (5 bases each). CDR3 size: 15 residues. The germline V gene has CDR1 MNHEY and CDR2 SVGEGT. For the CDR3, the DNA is TGTGCCAGCAGTCCAGGGATCTTAAACACCGGGAAGCTGTTTTTT. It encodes CASSPGILNTGKLFF.

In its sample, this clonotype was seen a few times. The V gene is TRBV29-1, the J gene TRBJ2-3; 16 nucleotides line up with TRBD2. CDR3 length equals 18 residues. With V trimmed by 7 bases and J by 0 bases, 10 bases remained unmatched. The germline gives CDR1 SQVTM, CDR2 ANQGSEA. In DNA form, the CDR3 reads TGCAGCGCCTCCGGGACTAGCGGGGGGGGGCAGAGCACAGATACGCAGTATTTT. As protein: CSASGTSGGGQSTDTQYF.

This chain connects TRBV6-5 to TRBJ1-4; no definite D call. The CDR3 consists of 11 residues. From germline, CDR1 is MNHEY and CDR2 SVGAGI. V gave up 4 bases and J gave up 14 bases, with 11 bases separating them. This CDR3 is CASSFRFWLFF. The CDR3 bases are TGTGCCAGCAGTTTTCGGTTTTGGCTGTTTTTT.

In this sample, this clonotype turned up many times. CDR3 in DNA: TGTGCCAGCAGTTACGGAACAGGGAGCGAAAAACTGTTTTTT. It specifies CASSYGTGSEKLFF. The chain has TRBV12-3 or TRBV12-4 and TRBJ1-4, with D maybe TRBD1 (6 bases). Trimming shortened V by 4 bases and J by 8 bases, and 14 bases separated the two germline ends. The CDR3 contains 14 residues.

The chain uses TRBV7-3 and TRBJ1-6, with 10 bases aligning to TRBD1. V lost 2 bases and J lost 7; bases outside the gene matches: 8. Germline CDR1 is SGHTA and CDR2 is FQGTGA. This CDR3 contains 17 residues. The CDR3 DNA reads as TGTGCCAGCAGCTTATCCGGGACAGGGGATGGGAATTCACCCCTCCACTTT. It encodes CASSLSGTGDGNSPLHF. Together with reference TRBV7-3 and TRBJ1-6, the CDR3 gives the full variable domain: GAGVSQTPSNKVTEKGKYVELRCDPISGHTALYWYRQSLGQGPEFLIYFQGTGAADDSGLPNDRFFAVRPEGSVSTLKIQRTERGDSAVYLCASSLSGTGDGNSPLHFGNGTRLTVT.

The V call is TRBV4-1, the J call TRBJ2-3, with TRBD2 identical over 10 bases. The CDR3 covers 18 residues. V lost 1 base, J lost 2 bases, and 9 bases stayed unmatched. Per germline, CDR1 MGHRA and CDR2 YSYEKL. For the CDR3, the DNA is TGCGCCAGCAGCCAAGCCCCGACTACTAGCGGGGCCACAGATACGCAGTATTTT. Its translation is CASSQAPTTSGATDTQYF.

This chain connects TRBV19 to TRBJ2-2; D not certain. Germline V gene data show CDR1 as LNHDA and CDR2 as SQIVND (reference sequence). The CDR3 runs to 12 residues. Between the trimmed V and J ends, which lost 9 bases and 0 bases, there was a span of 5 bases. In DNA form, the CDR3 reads TGTGCCAGCCAGGCGAACACCGGGGAGCTGTTTTTT. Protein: CASQANTGELFF.

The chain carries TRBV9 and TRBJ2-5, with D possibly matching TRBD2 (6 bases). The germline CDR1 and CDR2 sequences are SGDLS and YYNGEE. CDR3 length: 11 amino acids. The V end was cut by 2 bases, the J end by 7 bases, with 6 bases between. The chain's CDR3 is CASSVGGTQYF. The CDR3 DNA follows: TGTGCCAGCAGCGTCGGGGGGACCCAGTACTTC.

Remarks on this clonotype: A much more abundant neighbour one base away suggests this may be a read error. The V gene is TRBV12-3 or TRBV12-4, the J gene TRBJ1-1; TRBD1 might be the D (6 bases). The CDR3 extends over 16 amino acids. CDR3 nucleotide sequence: TGTGCCAGCAGTTTAACAAAGGGGGGGAGAAACACTGAAACTTTCTTT. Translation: CASSLTKGGRNTETFF.

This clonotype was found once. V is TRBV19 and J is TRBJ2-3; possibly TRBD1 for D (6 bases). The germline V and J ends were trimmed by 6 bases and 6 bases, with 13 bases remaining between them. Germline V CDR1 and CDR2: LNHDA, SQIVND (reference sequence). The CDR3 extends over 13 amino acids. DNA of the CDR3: TGTGCCAGTAGGGACACAGGGCCCGATACGCAGTATTTT. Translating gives CASRDTGPDTQYF.

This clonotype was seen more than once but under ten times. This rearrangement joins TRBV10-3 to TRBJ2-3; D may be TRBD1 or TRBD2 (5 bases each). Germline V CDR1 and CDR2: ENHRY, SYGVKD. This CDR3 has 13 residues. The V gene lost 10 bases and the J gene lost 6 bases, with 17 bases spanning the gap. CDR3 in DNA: TGTGCCACACTAGGACACCCAATGGATACGCAGTATTTT. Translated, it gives CATLGHPMDTQYF.

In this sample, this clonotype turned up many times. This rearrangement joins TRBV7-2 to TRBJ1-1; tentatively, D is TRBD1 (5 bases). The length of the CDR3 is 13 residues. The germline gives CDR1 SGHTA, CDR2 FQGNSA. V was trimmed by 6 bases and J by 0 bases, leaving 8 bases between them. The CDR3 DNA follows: TGTGCCAGCAGAACAGGCATGAACACTGAAGCTTTCTTT. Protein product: CASRTGMNTEAFF.

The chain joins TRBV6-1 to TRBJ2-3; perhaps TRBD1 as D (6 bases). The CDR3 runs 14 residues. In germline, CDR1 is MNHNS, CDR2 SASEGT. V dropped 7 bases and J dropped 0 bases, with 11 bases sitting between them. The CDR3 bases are TGTGCCAGCACAAAGGACAGTAGCACAGATACGCAGTATTTT. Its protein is CASTKDSSTDTQYF.